These T cell receptor beta chains were read from a single sample in a study of OX40 agonist ivuxolimab in advanced cancers. The assay was immunoSEQ multiplex PCR, and TCRdb's table has in-frame clones only and misses some. The sample records 36,000 or so clones, around 77% being singletons. Sequencing was performed on CD4+ or CD8+ T cells sorted from blood, taken in a trial of the OX40 agonist ivuxolimab. These TCRs come from an adult with an advanced solid tumor such as melanoma, head and neck, liver or kidney cancer. CDR3s include the opening cysteine and the closing phenylalanine or tryptophan. A D gene is named only where the DNA matches it firmly. Expanded clones get a size class; other rows say once, few or many, or leave the size out.

v_call	clone_size	j_call	d_call	cdr3_nt	cdr3_aa
TRBV4-1	.	TRBJ1-1	.	TGCGCCAGCAGCCAAGATTGGCGAGGGGACCCGAACACTGAAGCTTTCTTT	CASSQDWRGDPNTEAFF
TRBV7-9	.	TRBJ2-2	TRBD1	TGTGCCAGCAGCTTAGGGGACAGGGTCGTAATCAACGGCGGGGAGCTGTTTTTT	CASSLGDRVVINGGELFF
TRBV4-3	.	TRBJ1-1	.	TGCGCCAGCAGCCAAGGGCTATGGCGAGACGGGGGTGAAGCTTTCTTT	CASSQGLWRDGGEAFF
TRBV7-8	.	TRBJ2-7	TRBD1	TGTGCCAGCAGCCACTACAGGGGGCCCACCTCCTACGAGCAGTACTTC	CASSHYRGPTSYEQYF
TRBV4-3	.	TRBJ1-2	TRBD1	TGCGCCAGCAGCCCAGAGGTGTTCGACAGGGGGAAGGACTATGGCTACACCTTC	CASSPEVFDRGKDYGYTF
TRBV5-6	.	TRBJ2-3	.	TGTGCCAGCAGCTTGGGGGTCGGGGGTAGGACAGATACGCAGTATTTT	CASSLGVGGRTDTQYF
TRBV28	.	TRBJ2-2	.	TGTGCCAGCAGTTTATTGGGGGCCACCGGGGAGCTGTTTTTT	CASSLLGATGELFF
TRBV5-1	.	TRBJ1-2	.	TGCGCCAGCAGCTTGGGTTTCGGGACGTTCTATGGCTACACCTTC	CASSLGFGTFYGYTF
TRBV5-4	.	TRBJ2-1	.	TGTGCCAGCAGCTTGGGCCTGGGCAATGAGCAGTTCTTC	CASSLGLGNEQFF
TRBV27	.	TRBJ1-5	.	TGTGCCAGCAGTTTAGCGGGGGCGCAGCAGCCCCAGCATTTT	CASSLAGAQQPQHF
TRBV19	.	TRBJ2-7	TRBD1	TGTGCCAGTAGTATCACGGGACAGGGTTCCTACGAGCAGTACTTC	CASSITGQGSYEQYF
TRBV4-1	few	TRBJ2-1	TRBD2	TGCGCCAGCAGCCGTCTTGGGGCGGGAGTCAAGGATGAGCAGTTCTTC	CASSRLGAGVKDEQFF
TRBV30	once	TRBJ2-1	.	TGTGCCTGGAGTGTATGGACCACCTACAATGAGCAGTTCTTC	CAWSVWTTYNEQFF
TRBV27	.	TRBJ2-1	.	TGTGCCAGCAGTTTGGCCGGAAATGAGCAGTTCTTC	CASSLAGNEQFF
TRBV7-8	.	TRBJ2-3	.	TGTGCCAGCAGCTTGTTGGGCGGGAGCACAGATACGCAGTATTTT	CASSLLGGSTDTQYF
TRBV28	.	TRBJ2-7	TRBD2	TGTGCCAGCAGTTTGACTAGCGGGACCTACGAGCAGTACTTC	CASSLTSGTYEQYF
TRBV5-5	.	TRBJ1-2	.	TGCGCCAGCAGCCAAGATCACAGAGATTCAAATAACTATGGCTACACCTTC	CASSQDHRDSNNYGYTF
TRBV28	once	TRBJ2-2	.	TGTGCCAGCAGTTCCAGATTGAACACCGGGGAGCTGTTTTTT	CASSSRLNTGELFF
TRBV7-9	.	TRBJ2-7	TRBD1	TGTGCCAGCAGCCCAGCCGACAGGGACTACGAGCAGTACTTC	CASSPADRDYEQYF
TRBV2	few	TRBJ2-3	.	TGTGCCAGCAGTGACAGGGATTTGTATAGCACAGATACGCAGTATTTT	CASSDRDLYSTDTQYF
TRBV28	.	TRBJ2-3	TRBD2	TGTGCCAACAGTTCCACTAGCGGGAGGGAAGAAGATACGCAGTATTTT	CANSSTSGREEDTQYF
TRBV7-9	medium-sized	TRBJ2-7	TRBD1	TGTGCCAGCAGCCCCGGGACAGGGGCCCACTACGAGCAGTACTTC	CASSPGTGAHYEQYF
TRBV28	few	TRBJ2-5	TRBD2	TGTGCCAGCAGGGAGGTGCGGGAGGGCCCGGAGACCCAGTACTTC	CASREVREGPETQYF
TRBV27	.	TRBJ2-1	TRBD2	TGTGCCAGCAGTTTATCCCGCGGGAGGGCCTACAATGAGCAGTTCTTC	CASSLSRGRAYNEQFF
TRBV2	many	TRBJ2-7	TRBD1	TGTGCCAGCAGTGACCAGACAGGGAGCTACGAGCAGTACTTC	CASSDQTGSYEQYF
TRBV10-2	.	TRBJ2-7	.	TGCGCCAGCAGTGAGCGTCGACGAGGTCTTAGCCGTGTTAGCGGCGAGCAGTACTTC	CASSERRRGLSRVSGEQYF
TRBV27	.	TRBJ2-1	.	TGTGCCAGCAGCCTAGGTGGGGGCTACAATGAGCAGTTCTTC	CASSLGGGYNEQFF
TRBV30	few	TRBJ2-3	.	TGTGCCTGGAGTTACAGCACAGATACGCAGTATTTT	CAWSYSTDTQYF
TRBV5-1	.	TRBJ1-2	.	TGCGCCAGCAGCCCCGAACCAGGGAATCAGTATGGCTACACCTTC	CASSPEPGNQYGYTF
TRBV28	once	TRBJ2-5	TRBD2	TGTGCCAGCAGTCCGTTAGCGGGAGCTGGAGAGACCCAGTACTTC	CASSPLAGAGETQYF
TRBV25-1	once	TRBJ2-7	TRBD1	TGTGCCAGCAGTGTGGGACAGGGGCTCGAGCAGTACTTC	CASSVGQGLEQYF
TRBV4-1	.	TRBJ2-5	.	TGCGCCAGCAGCCAAGGGACAGTAGCGCAAGAGACCCAGTACTTC	CASSQGTVAQETQYF
TRBV7-8	.	TRBJ2-1	TRBD2	TGTGCCAGCAGCTTATGGGGGGAGGGCCTGGCCAATGAGCAGTTCTTC	CASSLWGEGLANEQFF
TRBV19	.	TRBJ2-1	.	TGTGCCAGTAGTACCCAAGCAACTTTAGACTACCAGAATGAGCAGTTCTTC	CASSTQATLDYQNEQFF
TRBV2	.	TRBJ2-5	TRBD2	TGTGCCAGCACCCGGACTAGCGACGAGACCCAGTACTTC	CASTRTSDETQYF
TRBV29-1	.	TRBJ2-3	TRBD2	TGCAGCGCCGGACTAGCGGGAGCAGATACGCAGTATTTT	CSAGLAGADTQYF
TRBV6-5	.	TRBJ2-7	.	TGTGCCAGTGGGGCTAGCTTCCCCTACGAGCAGTACTTC	CASGASFPYEQYF
TRBV15	.	TRBJ2-7	TRBD1	TGTGCCACCAGCGAACAGGGGCCAAGCTCCTACGAGCAGTACTTC	CATSEQGPSSYEQYF
TRBV4-3	.	TRBJ2-1	.	TGCGCCAGCAGCCCGGTCGACACTGACAATGAGCAGTTCTTC	CASSPVDTDNEQFF
TRBV15	once	TRBJ2-7	TRBD1	TGTGCCACCAGCGGACGACAGGGGGCGAGCTCCTACGAGCAGTACTTC	CATSGRQGASSYEQYF